Detailed here is one TCR beta chain. Many counts were recorded for this clonotype. Its specific antigen is unknown. No much larger clone is present one base from it, and per-base qualities are unavailable. This entry comes from a study of T cells in Graves' hyperthyroidism and ophthalmopathy (dated by TCRdb to 2018 to 2020). Regarding the research as a whole: Peripheral blood samples were taken at initial diagnosis, before any treatment was given. The roughly 91 discovery patients were randomly divided into training and test sets at a 7:3 ratio. Whether ophthalmopathy could be predicted prospectively was tested in an independent validation cohort made up of about 20 hyperthyroidism patients plus 17 patients who later progressed to ophthalmopathy. The paper reports TCR Vbeta CDR3 sequencing of some 140 peripheral blood samples: under 45 ophthalmopathy, about 75 hyperthyroidism and approximately 17 progressor patients. To identify TCR V-J signatures that set the groups apart, the researchers used a discovery cohort of 95 to 100 patients, made up of approximately 43 with Graves' ophthalmopathy and approximately 57 with stable Graves' hyperthyroidism. Following sampling, methimazole starting at 30 mg daily was given to hyperthyroidism patients, and high-dose intravenous methylprednisolone was given to ophthalmopathy patients. In about 6 Graves' hyperthyroidism patients, the study also compared T-cell repertoires from thyroid tissue with T-cell repertoires from blood. On the study overall, not on this receptor specifically: In validation, the model predicted progression to ophthalmopathy with around 71% sensitivity and 72.22% specificity, a median of about 6.7 months before onset. Ophthalmopathy was separated from stable hyperthyroidism by a 13 V-J signature model, with about 88% sensitivity and 81% to 82% specificity obtained in cross-validation and 80%/75% obtained in testing. Most expanded thyroid clonotypes (frequency above 0.001) were also detected in blood, a finding suggesting that blood repertoires may reflect thyroid immune responses. Sample size was not statistically predetermined, and blinding of investigators to group allocation was not performed.

Ophthalmopathy patients had moderately to severely active disease, Clinical Activity Score of at least 3, NOSPECS grade of at least 4, and duration under 3 months. The study excluded patients with uncontrolled infections, other autoimmune diseases, pregnancy or lactation. Clinical symptoms, serum thyroxine and TRAb, thyroid ultrasound, and orbital computed tomography formed the basis for the diagnoses. Ficoll-Paque density gradient centrifugation was used to isolate PBMCs from around 10 ml of fresh peripheral blood. Total RNA was extracted using Trizol reagent, and RNA quality was assessed on an Agilent 2100 Bioanalyzer. TCR beta CDR3 regions were amplified from RNA transcripts. A first-round RT-PCR of the TCR CDR3 used the HTBI primer set with the Qiagen OneStep RT-PCR kit. A second multiplex PCR round built the libraries, followed by size selection and purification. Paired-end sequencing of the libraries was performed with 100 bp reads on an Illumina HiSeq2000. Concerning the study's data processing: SOAPnuke was used to process the raw data, removing reads that contained adapters or uncalled bases, had a mean Phred below 15, or lacked an exact match to the constant primer or identifier. COPE v1.2.5 was used to merge the high-quality paired reads, and each unique nucleotide sequence was defined as a clonotype. MiTCR v1.1 was used to align clonotypes to the IMGT TRBV, TRBD and TRBJ reference segments. The analysis included only V-J combinations with a frequency above 0.0001, which together covered around 99% of the repertoires. The TCS score was defined as F50 (clonal expansion) divided by E x V (chaos), with BLOSUM62-based TCRdist calculated between CDR3 peptides within each V-J. Welch's t-statistics and random forest reduced 514 V-J features to 13, which were used in a naive Bayes classifier (R e1071). TCRdb cleaned the public reads at Q25 with fastp, built clones with MiXCR and kept in-frame beta chains. Merged by CDR3 protein, the rows form single entries marked with the most common genes and DNA. TCRdb's processing, not the authors', yielded these V and J calls. In all, the sample holds about 380,000 distinct CDR3 sequences, and 18% of those were seen once. The leading ten clones occupy 40% of the sample.

Reading the germline V gene gives CDR1 MNHNS and CDR2 SASEGT. The CDR3 runs 16 amino acids, cysteine and phenylalanine included. Only the CDR3 portion is preserved as DNA: 48 bases, with reading frame beginning at the first base. The germline ends are 16 bases apart after V is trimmed by 5 bases and J by 0 bases. The sequence was obtained from a man aged 18 to 30 with Graves' ophthalmopathy. This receptor chain uses TRBV6-1 and TRBJ1-2; no D segment can be confidently identified. The sequenced sample consisted of blood. The CDR3 protein: CASSYLAHLSNYGYTF. The DNA is TGTGCCAGCAGTTATCTGGCCCATCTCTCTAACTATGGCTACACCTTC.